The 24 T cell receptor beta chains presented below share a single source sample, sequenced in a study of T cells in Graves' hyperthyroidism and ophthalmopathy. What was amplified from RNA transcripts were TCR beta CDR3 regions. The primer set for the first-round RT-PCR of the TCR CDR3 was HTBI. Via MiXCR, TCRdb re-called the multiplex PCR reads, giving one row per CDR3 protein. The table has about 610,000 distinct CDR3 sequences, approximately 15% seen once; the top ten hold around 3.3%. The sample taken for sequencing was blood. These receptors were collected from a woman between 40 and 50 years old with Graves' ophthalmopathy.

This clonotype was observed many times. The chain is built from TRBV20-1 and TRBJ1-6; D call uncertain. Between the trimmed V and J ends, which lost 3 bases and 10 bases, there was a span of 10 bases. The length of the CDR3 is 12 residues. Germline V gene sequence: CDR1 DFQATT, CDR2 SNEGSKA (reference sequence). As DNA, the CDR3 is TGCAGTGCTAGTTCGGGGATATCACCCCTCCACTTT. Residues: CSASSGISPLHF.

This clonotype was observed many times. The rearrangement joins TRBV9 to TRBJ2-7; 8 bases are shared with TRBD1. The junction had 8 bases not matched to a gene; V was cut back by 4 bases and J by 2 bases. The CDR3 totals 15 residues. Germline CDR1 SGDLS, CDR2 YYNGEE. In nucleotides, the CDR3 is TGTGCCAGCAGCCCGAGGGGACAGGCCACCTACGAGCAGTACTTC. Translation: CASSPRGQATYEQYF.

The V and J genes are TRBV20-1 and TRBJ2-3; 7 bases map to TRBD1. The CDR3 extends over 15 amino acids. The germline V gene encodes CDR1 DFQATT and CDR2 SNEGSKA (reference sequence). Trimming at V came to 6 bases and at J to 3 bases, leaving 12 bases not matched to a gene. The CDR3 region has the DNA TGCAGTGCCCCCCGCGCAGGGGGAAGGACAGATACGCAGTATTTT. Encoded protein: CSAPRAGGRTDTQYF.

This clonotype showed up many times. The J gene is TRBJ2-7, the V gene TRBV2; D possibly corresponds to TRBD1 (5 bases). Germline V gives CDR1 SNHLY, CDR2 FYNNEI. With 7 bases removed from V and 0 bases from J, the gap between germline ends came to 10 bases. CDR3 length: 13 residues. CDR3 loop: CASIKGSSYEQYF. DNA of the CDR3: TGTGCCAGCATCAAGGGGTCCTCCTACGAGCAGTACTTC.

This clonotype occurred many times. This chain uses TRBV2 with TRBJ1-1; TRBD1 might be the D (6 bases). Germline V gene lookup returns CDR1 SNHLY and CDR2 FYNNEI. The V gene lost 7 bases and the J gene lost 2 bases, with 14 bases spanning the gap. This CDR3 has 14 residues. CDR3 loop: CASKLTGTNTEAFF. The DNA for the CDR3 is TGTGCCAGCAAATTAACAGGGACAAACACTGAAGCTTTCTTT.

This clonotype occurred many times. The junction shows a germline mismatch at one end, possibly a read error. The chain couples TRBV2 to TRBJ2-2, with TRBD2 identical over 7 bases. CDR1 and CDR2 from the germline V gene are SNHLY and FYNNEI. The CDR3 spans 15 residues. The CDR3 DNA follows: TGTGCCAGCAGTAAAGCGGGATTAAACACCGGGGAGCTGTTTTTT. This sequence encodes CASSKAGLNTGELFF.

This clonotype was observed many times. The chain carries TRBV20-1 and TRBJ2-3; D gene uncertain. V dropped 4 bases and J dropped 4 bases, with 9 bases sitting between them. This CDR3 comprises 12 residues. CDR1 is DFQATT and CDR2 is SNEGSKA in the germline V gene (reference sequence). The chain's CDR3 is CSAKFESDTQYF. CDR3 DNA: TGCAGTGCTAAGTTTGAGTCAGATACGCAGTATTTT.

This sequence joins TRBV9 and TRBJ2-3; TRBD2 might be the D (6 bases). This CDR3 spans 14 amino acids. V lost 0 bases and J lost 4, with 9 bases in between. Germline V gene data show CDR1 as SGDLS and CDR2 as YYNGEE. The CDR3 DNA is TGTGCCAGCAGCGTAGGCGGGGTCCCAGATACGCAGTATTTT. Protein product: CASSVGGVPDTQYF.

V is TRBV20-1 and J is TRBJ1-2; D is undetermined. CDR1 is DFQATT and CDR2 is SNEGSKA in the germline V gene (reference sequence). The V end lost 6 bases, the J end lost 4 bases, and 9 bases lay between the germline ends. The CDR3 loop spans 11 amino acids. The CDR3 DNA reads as TGCAGTGCAACAGACACCTATGGCTACACCTTC. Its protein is CSATDTYGYTF.

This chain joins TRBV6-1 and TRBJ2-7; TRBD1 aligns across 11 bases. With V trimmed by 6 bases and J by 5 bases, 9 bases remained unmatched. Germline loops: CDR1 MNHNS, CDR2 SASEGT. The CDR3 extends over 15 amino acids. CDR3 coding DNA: TGTGCCAGCAGCCTTGGACAGGGGGCGAAGAACGAGCAGTACTTC. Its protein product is CASSLGQGAKNEQYF.

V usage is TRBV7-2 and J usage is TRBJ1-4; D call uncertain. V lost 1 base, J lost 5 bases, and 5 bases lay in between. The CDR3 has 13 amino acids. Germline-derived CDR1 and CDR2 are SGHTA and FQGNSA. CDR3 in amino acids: CASSLDVNEKLFF. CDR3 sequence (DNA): TGTGCCAGCAGCTTAGACGTGAATGAAAAACTGTTTTTT.

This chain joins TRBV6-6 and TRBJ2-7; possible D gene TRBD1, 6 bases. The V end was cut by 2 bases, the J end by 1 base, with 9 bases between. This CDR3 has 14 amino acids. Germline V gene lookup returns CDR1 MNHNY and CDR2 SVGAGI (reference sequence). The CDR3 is CASSYPDRSYEQYF. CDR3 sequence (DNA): TGTGCCAGCAGTTACCCCGACAGGTCCTACGAGCAGTACTTC.

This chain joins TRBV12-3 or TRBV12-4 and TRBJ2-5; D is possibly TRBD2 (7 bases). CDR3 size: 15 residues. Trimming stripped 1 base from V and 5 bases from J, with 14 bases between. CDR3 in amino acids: CASSLGGGGLETQYF. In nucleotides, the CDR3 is TGTGCCAGCAGTTTAGGGGGGGGGGGGCTGGAGACCCAGTACTTC.

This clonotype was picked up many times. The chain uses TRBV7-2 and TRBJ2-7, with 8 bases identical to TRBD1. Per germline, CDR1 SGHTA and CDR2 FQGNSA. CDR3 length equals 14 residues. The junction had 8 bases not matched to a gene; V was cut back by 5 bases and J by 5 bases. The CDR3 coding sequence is TGTGCCAGCAGCCATGGACAGGGTATCGACGAGCAGTACTTC. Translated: CASSHGQGIDEQYF.

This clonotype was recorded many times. CDR3 DNA: TGTGCCAGCAGCTACCTTTCCGGGACAAACTACGAGCAGTACTTC. It codes for CASSYLSGTNYEQYF. V is TRBV5-5 and J is TRBJ2-7, with a tentative D call TRBD1 (6 bases). CDR1 SGHKS and CDR2 YYEKEE come from the germline V gene (reference sequence). The CDR3 is 15 residues long. The V end lost 3 bases, the J end lost 3 bases, and 16 bases lay between the germline ends.

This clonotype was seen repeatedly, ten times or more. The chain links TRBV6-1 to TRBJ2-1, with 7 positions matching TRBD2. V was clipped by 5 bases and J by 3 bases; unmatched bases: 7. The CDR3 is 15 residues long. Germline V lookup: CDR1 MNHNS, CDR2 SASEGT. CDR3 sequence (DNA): TGTGCCAGCAGTTCCAGCGGGGCCAGCTACAATGAGCAGTTCTTC. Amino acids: CASSSSGASYNEQFF.

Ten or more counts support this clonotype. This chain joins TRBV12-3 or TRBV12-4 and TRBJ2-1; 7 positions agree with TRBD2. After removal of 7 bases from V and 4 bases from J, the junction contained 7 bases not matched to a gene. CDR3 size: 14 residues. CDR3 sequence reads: CASTSSGLYNEQFF. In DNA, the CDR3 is TGTGCCAGCACCTCTAGCGGACTTTACAATGAGCAGTTCTTC.

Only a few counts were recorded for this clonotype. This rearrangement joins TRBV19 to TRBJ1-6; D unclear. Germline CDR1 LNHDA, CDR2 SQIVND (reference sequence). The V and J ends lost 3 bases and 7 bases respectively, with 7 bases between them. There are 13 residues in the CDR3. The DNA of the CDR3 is TGTGCCAGTAGTATCGGGGAAAATTCACCCCTCCACTTT. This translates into CASSIGENSPLHF.

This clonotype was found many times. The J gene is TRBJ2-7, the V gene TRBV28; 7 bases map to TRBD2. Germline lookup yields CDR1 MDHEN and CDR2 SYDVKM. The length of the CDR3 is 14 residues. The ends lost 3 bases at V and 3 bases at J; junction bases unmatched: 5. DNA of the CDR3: TGTGCCAGCAGTTTTCTAGCGGAAGGCTACGAGCAGTACTTC. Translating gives CASSFLAEGYEQYF.

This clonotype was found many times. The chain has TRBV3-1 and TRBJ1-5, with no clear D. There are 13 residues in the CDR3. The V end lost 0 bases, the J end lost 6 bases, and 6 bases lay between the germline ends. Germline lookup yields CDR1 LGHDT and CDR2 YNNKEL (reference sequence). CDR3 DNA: TGTGCCAGCAGCCAAGAGGGGTTTCAGCCCCAGCATTTT. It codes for CASSQEGFQPQHF. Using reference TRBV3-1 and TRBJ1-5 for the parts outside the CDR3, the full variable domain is DTAVSQTPKYLVTQMGNDKSIKCEQNLGHDTMYWYKQDSKKFLKIMFSYNNKELIINETVPNRFSPKSPDKAHLNLHINSLELGDSAVYFCASSQEGFQPQHFGDGTRLSIL.

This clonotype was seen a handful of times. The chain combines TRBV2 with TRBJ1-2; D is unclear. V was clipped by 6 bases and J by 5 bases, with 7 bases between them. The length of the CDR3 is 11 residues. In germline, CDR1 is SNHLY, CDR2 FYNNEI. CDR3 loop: CASSAPYGYTF. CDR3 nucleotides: TGTGCCAGCAGCGCTCCTTATGGCTACACCTTC.

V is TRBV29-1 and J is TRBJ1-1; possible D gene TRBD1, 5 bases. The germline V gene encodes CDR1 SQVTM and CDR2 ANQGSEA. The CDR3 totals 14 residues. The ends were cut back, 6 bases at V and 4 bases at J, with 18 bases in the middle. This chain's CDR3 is CSVAPMGRGTEAFF. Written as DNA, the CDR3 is TGCAGCGTGGCCCCGATGGGGCGGGGCACTGAAGCTTTCTTT. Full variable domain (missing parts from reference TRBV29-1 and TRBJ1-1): SAVISQKPSRDICQRGTSLTIQCQVDSQVTMMFWYRQQPGQSLTLIATANQGSEATYESGFVIDKFPISRPNLTFSTLTVSNMSPEDSSIYLCSVAPMGRGTEAFFGQGTRLTVV.

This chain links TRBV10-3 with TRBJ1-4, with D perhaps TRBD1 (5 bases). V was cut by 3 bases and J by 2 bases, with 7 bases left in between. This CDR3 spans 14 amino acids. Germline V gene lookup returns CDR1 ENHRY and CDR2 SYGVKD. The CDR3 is CAISERGTNEKLFF. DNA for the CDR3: TGTGCCATCAGTGAAAGGGGTACTAATGAAAAACTGTTTTTT.

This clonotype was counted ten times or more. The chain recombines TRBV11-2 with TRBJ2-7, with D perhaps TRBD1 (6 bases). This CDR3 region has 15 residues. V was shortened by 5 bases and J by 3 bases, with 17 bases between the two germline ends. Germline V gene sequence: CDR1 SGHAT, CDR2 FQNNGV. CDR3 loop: CASSPTMDSLYEQYF. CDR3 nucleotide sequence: TGTGCCAGCAGCCCCACGATGGACAGCCTCTACGAGCAGTACTTC.